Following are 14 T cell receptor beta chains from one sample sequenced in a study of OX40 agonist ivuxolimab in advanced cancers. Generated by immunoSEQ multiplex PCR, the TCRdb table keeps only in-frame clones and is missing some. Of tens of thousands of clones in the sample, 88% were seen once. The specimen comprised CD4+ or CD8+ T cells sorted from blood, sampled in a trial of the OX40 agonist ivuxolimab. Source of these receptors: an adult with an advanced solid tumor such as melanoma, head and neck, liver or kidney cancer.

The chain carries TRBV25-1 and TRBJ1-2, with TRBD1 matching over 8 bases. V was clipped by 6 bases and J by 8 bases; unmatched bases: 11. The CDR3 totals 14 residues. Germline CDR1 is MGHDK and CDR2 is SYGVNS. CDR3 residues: CASRSDRDRRGYTF. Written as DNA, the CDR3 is TGTGCCAGCAGATCGGACAGGGATCGCCGCGGCTACACCTTC.

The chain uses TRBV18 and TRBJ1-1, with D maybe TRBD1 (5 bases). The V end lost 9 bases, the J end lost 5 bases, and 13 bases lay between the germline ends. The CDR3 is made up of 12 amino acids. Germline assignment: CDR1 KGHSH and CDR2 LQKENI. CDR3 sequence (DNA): TGTGCCAGTCGCTCCGGGGGGACTGAAGCTTTCTTT. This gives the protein CASRSGGTEAFF.

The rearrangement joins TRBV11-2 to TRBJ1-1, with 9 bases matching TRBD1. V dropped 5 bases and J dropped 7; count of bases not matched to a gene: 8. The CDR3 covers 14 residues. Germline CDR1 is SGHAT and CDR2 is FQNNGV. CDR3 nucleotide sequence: TGTGCCAGCAGCATCAAAACAGGGGGCCTTGAAGCTTTCTTT. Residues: CASSIKTGGLEAFF. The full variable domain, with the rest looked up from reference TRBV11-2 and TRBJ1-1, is EAGVAQSPRYKIIEKRQSVAFWCNPISGHATLYWYQQILGQGPKLLIQFQNNGVVDDSQLPKDRFSAERLKGVDSTLKIQPAKLEDSAVYLCASSIKTGGLEAFFGQGTRLTVV.

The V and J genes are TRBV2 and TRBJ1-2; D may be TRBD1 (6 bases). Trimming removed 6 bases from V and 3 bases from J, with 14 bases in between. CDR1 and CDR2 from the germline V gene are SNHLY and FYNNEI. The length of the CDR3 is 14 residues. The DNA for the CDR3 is TGTGCCAGCAGCCCCGACAGGTCGTACTATGGCTACACCTTC. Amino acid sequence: CASSPDRSYYGYTF.

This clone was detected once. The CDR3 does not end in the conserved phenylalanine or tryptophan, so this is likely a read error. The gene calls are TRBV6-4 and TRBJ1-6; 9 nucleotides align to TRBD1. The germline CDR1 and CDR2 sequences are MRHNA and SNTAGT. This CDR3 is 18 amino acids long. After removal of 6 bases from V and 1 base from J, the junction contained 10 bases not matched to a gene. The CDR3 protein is CASRPEQGAKSYNSPLHL. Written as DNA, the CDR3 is TGTGCCAGCAGGCCTGAACAGGGGGCAAAATCCTATAATTCACCCCTCCACCTT.

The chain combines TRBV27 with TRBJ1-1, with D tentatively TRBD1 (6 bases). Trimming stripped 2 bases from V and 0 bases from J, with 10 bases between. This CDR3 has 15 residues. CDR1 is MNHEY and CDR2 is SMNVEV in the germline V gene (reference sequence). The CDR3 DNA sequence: TGTGCCAGCAGTTTAGGGGGACAAATGAACACTGAAGCTTTCTTT. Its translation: CASSLGGQMNTEAFF.

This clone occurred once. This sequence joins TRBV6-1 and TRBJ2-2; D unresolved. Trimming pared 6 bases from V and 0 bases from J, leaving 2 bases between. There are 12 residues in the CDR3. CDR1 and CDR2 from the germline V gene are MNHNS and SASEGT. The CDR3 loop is CASRPNTGELFF. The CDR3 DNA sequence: TGTGCCAGCAGACCGAACACCGGGGAGCTGTTTTTT.

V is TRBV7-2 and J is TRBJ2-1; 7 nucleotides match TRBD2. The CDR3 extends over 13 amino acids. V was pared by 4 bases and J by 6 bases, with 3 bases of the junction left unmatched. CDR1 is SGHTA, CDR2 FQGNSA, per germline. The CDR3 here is CASSSGTINEQFF. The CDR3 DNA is TGTGCCAGCAGCTCCGGGACTATCAATGAGCAGTTCTTC.

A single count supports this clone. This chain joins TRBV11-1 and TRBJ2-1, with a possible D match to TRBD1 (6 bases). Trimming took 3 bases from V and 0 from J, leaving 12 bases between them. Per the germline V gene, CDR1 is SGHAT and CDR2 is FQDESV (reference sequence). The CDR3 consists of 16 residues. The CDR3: CASSFGGPNSYNEQFF. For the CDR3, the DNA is TGTGCCAGCAGCTTTGGGGGCCCTAACTCCTACAATGAGCAGTTCTTC.

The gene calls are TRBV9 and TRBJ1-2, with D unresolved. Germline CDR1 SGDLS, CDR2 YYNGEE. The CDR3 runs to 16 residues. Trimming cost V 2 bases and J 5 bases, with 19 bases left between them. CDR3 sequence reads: CASSVDPRGSGYGYTF. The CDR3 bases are TGTGCCAGCAGCGTGGATCCCCGAGGATCGGGGTATGGCTACACCTTC.

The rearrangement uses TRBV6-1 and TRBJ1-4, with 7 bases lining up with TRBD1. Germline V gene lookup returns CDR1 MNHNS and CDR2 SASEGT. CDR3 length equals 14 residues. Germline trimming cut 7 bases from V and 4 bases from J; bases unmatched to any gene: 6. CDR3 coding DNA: TGTGCCAGCATGGGGGACAGCCTTAATGAAAAACTGTTTTTT. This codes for CASMGDSLNEKLFF.

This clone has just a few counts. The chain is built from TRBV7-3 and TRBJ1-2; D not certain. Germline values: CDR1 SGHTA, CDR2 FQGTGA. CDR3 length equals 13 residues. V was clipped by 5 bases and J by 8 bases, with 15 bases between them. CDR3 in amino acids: CASSPSSAVGYTF. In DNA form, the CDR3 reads TGTGCCAGCAGCCCTAGTTCTGCTGTCGGCTACACCTTC.

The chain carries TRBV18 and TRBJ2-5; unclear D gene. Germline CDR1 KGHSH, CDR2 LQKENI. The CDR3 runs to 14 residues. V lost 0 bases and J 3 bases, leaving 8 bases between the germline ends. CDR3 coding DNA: TGTGCCAGCTCACCACCGGCGGTTAAAGAGACCCAGTACTTC. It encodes CASSPPAVKETQYF.

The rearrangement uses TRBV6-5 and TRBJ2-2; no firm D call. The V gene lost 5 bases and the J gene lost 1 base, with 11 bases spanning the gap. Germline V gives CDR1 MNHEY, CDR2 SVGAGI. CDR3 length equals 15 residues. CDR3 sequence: CASSRLVGNTGELFF. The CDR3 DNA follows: TGTGCCAGCAGTCGTCTAGTGGGGAACACCGGGGAGCTGTTTTTT.